This paragraph covers one T cell receptor (beta chain) sequence. This entry is derived from a study of molecular identifiers for immune sequencing clone quantification. V lost 2 bases, J lost 0 bases, and 14 bases lay in between. The CDR3 has 17 amino acids. Germline V gene data show CDR1 as SEHNR and CDR2 as FQNEAQ (reference sequence). In TCRdb, the PCR reads were re-called with MiXCR into one record per CDR3 protein. The data contain about half a million distinct CDR3 sequences, roughly 25% of them singletons. The gene calls are TRBV7-9 and TRBJ1-3; TRBD1 might be the D (6 bases). Input material: naive CD8+ T cells from blood, with Jurkat cell RNA spiked in. The subset denotes: FACS-sorted CD8+CD4-CCR7+CD45RA+ naive T cells. The receptor was isolated from a human donor in good health. Some libraries in this study had Jurkat cell RNA spiked in. The CDR3: CASSLFDRTLSGNTIYF. As DNA, the CDR3 is TGTGCCAGCAGCTTATTTGACAGGACCCTCTCTGGAAACACCATATATTTT.